This T cell receptor (beta chain) comes out of a study of cytomegalovirus exposure and HLA in healthy donors. Notes on this clone: Its specificity is unknown.

Researchers ran the PCR with 60 Vbeta and 13 Jbeta primers. Profiled with immunoSEQ multiplex PCR; TCRdb holds only in-frame clones, not every one. The sample lists about 140,000 clones, about four fifths seen once, with roughly 3.2% in the top ten. Findings and limits, study-wide: A previous analysis found most TCR beta V segments productive roughly 87% or roughly 30% of the time.

The ends lost 3 bases at V and 7 bases at J; junction bases unmatched: 9. The CDR3 is made up of 16 amino acids. CDR1 and CDR2 (germline): MNHNS, SASEGT. The sequence came from a young man in good health and CMV-seropositive. V usage is TRBV6-1 and J usage is TRBJ2-5, with 12 bases that match TRBD2. The sample comprised PBMCs. This chain's CDR3 is CASSETSGSPGGTQYF. The CDR3 DNA reads TGTGCCAGCAGTGAGACTAGCGGGAGTCCCGGGGGGACCCAGTACTTC.